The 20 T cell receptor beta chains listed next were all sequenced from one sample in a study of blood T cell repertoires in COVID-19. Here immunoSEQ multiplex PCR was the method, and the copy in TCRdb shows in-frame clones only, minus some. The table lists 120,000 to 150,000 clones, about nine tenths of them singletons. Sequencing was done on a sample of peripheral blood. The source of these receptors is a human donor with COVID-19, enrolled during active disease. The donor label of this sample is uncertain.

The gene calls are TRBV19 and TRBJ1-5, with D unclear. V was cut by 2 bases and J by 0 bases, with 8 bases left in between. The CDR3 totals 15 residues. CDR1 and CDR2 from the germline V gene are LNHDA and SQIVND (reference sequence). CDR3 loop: CASSIKHLSNQPQHF. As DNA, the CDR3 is TGTGCCAGTAGTATAAAACATCTTAGCAATCAGCCCCAGCATTTT.

CDR3 amino acids: CASSPRESYGYTF. As DNA, the CDR3 is TGTGCCAGCAGCCCCAGGGAATCCTATGGCTACACCTTC. The chain is built from TRBV11-2 and TRBJ1-2; tentative D call: TRBD1 (5 bases). Deletions cut 5 bases from V and 4 bases from J, with 11 bases between. Germline CDR1 and CDR2: SGHAT and FQNNGV. The length of the CDR3 is 13 residues.

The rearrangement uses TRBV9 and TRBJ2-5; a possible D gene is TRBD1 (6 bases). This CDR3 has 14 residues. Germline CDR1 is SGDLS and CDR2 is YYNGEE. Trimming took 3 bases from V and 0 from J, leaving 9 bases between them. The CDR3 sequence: CASSGDNNQETQYF. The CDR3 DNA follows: TGTGCCAGCAGCGGGGACAACAACCAAGAGACCCAGTACTTC.

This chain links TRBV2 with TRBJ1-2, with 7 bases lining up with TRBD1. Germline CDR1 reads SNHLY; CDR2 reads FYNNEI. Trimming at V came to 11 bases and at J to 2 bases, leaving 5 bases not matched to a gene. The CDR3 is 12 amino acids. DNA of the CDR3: TGTGCCCGCGGGGACAGCAACTATGGCTACACCTTC. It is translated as CARGDSNYGYTF.

Here the CDR3 reads CASSSAGGREGGSYNEQFF. The DNA for the CDR3 is TGCGCCAGCAGCTCTGCAGGGGGCAGGGAAGGCGGCTCCTACAATGAGCAGTTCTTC. The V gene is TRBV5-1, the J gene TRBJ2-1, with 8 bases identical to TRBD1. V lost 3 bases to trimming and J lost 0 bases; unmatched junction nucleotides: 14. Germline CDR1 and CDR2: SGHRS and YFSETQ. The CDR3 extends over 19 amino acids.

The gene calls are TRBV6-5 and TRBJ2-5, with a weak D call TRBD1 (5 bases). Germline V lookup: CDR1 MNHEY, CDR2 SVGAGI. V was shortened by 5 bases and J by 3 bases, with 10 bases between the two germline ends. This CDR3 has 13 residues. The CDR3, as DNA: TGTGCCAGCAGTCCCCAAGGGGAAGAGACCCAGTACTTC. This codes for CASSPQGEETQYF.

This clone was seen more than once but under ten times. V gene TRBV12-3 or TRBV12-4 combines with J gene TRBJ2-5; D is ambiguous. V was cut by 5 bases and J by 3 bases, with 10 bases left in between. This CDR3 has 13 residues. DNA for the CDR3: TGTGCCAGCAGTCTCAACATAAAAGAGACCCAGTACTTC. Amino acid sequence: CASSLNIKETQYF.

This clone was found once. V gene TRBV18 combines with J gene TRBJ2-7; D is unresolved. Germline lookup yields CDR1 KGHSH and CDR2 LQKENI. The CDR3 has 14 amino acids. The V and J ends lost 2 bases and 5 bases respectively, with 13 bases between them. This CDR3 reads CASSPGRSYDEQYF. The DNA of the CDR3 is TGTGCCAGCTCACCAGGGCGTTCCTACGACGAGCAGTACTTC.

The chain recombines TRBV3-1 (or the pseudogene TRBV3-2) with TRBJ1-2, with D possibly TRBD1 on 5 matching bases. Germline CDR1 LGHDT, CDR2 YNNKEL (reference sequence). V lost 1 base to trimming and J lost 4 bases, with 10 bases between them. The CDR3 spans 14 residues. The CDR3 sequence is CASSQGQISYGYTF. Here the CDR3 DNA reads TGTGCCAGCAGCCAAGGACAGATATCCTATGGCTACACCTTC.

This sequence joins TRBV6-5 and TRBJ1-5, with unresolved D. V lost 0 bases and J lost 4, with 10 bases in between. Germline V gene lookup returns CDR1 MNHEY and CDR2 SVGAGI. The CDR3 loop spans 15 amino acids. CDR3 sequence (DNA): TGTGCCAGCAGTTACTCATCCGGGGAGAATCAGCCCCAGCATTTT. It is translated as CASSYSSGENQPQHF.

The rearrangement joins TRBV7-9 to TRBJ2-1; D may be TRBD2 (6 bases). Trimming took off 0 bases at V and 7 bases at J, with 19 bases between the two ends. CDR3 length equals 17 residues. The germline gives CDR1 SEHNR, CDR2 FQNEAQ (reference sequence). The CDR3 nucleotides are TGTGCCAGCAGCTTAGCGGTCCGCGGGGCAAAAGATAATGAGCAGTTCTTC. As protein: CASSLAVRGAKDNEQFF.

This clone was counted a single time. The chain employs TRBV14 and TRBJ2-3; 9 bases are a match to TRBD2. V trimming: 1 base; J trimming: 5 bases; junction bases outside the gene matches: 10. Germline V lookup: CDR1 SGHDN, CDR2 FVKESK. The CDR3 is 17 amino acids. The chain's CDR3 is CASSQGGGGAVEDTQYF. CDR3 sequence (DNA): TGTGCCAGCAGCCAAGGGGGCGGGGGGGCCGTTGAAGATACGCAGTATTTT. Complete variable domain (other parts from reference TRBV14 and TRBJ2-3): EAGVTQFPSHSVIEKGQTVTLRCDPISGHDNLYWYRRVMGKEIKFLLHFVKESKQDESGMPNNRFLAERTGGTYSTLKVQPAELEDSGVYFCASSQGGGGAVEDTQYFGPGTRLTVL.

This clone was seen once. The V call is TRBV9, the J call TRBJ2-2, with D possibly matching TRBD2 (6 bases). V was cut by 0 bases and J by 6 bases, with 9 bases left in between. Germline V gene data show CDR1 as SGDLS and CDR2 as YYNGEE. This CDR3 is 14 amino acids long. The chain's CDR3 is CASSVAGGAGELFF. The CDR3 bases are TGTGCCAGCAGCGTAGCTGGAGGGGCCGGGGAGCTGTTTTTT.

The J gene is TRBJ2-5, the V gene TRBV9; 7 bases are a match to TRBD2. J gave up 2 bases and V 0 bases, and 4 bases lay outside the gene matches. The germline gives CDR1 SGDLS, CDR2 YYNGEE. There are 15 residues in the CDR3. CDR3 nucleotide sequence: TGTGCCAGCAGCGTAGACCCAGCGGGGCAAGAGACCCAGTACTTC. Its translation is CASSVDPAGQETQYF.

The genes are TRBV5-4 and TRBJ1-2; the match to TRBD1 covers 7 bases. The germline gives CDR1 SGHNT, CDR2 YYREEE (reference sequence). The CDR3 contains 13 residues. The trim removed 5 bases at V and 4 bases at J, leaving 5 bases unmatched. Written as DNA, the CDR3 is TGTGCCAGCAGACCAGACAGGGCCTATGGCTACACCTTC. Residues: CASRPDRAYGYTF.

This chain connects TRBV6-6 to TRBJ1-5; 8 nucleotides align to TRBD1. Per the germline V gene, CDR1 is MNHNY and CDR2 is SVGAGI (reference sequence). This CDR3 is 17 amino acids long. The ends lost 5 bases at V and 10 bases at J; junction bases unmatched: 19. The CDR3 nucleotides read TGTGCCAGCAGTCCCGGACAGGGAGGTGGGAATAGGGGTCCCCAGCATTTT. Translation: CASSPGQGGGNRGPQHF.

As DNA, the CDR3 is TGTGCCAGCAGTTACAGGGGCGAGCAGTACTTC. This translates into CASSYRGEQYF. The genes are TRBV12-3 or TRBV12-4 and TRBJ2-7; TRBD1 agrees at 7 bases. The CDR3 extends over 11 amino acids. V lost 4 bases and J lost 6; bases outside the gene matches: 0.

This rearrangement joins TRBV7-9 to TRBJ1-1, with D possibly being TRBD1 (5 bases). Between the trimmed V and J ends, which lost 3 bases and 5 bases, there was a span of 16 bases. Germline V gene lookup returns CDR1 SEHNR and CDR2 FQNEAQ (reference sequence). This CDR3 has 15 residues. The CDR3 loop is CASSFVWSRATEAFF. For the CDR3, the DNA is TGTGCCAGCAGCTTTGTTTGGTCCAGGGCGACTGAAGCTTTCTTT.

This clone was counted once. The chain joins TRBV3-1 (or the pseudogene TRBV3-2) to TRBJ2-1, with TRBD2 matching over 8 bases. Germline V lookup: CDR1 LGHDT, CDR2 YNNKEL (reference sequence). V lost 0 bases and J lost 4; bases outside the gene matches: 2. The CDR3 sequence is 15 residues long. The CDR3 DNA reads TGTGCCAGCAGCCAAGAACTAGCGGCTTACAATGAGCAGTTCTTC. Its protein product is CASSQELAAYNEQFF.

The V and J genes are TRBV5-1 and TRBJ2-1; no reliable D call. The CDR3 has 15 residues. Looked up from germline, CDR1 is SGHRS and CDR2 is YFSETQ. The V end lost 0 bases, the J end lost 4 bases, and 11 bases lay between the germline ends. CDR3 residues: CASSLVGGVYNEQFF. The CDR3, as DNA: TGCGCCAGCAGCTTGGTCGGTGGTGTGTACAATGAGCAGTTCTTC. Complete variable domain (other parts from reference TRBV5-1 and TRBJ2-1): KAGVTQTPRYLIKTRGQQVTLSCSPISGHRSVSWYQQTPGQGLQFLFEYFSETQRNKGNFPGRFSGRQFSNSRSEMNVSTLELGDSALYLCASSLVGGVYNEQFFGPGTRLTVL.